The clone carrying this T cell receptor beta chain was seen a handful of times. The antigen is unknown. These data belong to a study of PD-L1 blockade in urothelial cancer. Study-wide background: About 90% of the roughly 30 patients were men whose urothelial cancer was bladder-origin. As for prior chemotherapy regimens, patients had received 0 to 3. Findings and limits, study-wide: A below-median TCR clonality in blood before treatment predicted better survival.

CDR1 MNHEY and CDR2 SVGAGI come from the germline V gene. The CDR3 contains 13 residues. With V trimmed by 2 bases and J by 6 bases, 4 bases remained unmatched. Only in-frame clones appear in the TCRdb table, and some are missing; sequencing was by immunoSEQ multiplex PCR. The sample holds under 40,000 clones; roughly 88% are singletons and the top ten take less than 40%. This specimen was PBMCs, taken around atezolizumab (anti-PD-L1) treatment. This receptor was identified in a man aged 55 to 70 with urothelial cancer. J is TRBJ2-7 and V is TRBV6-5, with 7 bases that match TRBD1. The CDR3 DNA follows: TGTGCCAGCAGTTACCCGAACAGGGGCGAGCAGTACTTC. It is translated as CASSYPNRGEQYF.